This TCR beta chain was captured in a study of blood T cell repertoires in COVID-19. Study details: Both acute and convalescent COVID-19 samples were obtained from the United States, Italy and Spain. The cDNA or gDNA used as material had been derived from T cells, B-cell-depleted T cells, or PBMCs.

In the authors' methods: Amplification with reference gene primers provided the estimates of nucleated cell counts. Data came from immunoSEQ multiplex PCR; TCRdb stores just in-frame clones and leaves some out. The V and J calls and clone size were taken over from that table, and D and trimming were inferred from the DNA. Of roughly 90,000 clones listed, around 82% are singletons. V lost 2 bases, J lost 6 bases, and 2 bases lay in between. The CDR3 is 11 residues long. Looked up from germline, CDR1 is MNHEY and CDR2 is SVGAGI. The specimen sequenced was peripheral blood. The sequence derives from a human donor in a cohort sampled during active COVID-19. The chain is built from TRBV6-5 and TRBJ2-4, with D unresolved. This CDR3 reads CASSYLNIQYF. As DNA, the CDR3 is TGTGCCAGCAGTTACCTAAACATTCAGTACTTC.